This TCR beta chain was captured by sequencing in a study of blood T cells in healthy people across ages. Sample-barcoded 5' priming and a J-beta primer mix drove a second PCR of about 6 to 11 cycles. Using its own MiXCR run on the 5' RACE reads, TCRdb lists one record per CDR3 protein. The sample gives 1 million or so distinct CDR3 sequences, more than 40% of which show up once; approximately 17% is in the top ten. Every donor gave around 10 milliliters of peripheral blood. The germline V gene encodes CDR1 LGHDT and CDR2 YNNKEL (reference sequence). The CDR3 consists of 17 residues. V lost 4 bases and J lost 3; bases outside the gene matches: 4.

This chain uses TRBV3-1 with TRBJ2-6; 12 bases fit TRBD2. This clonotype was sampled from an older woman in good health. The sample taken for sequencing was blood. The DNA for the CDR3 is TGTGCCAGCAGCCCACTAGCGGGAGGTGATGGGGCCAACGTCCTGACTTTC. Translation gives CASSPLAGGDGANVLTF.